A single sample is the source of the 2 T cell receptor beta chains below, sequenced in a study of blood T cell repertoires in COVID-19. Sequencing was performed with immunoSEQ multiplex PCR; in TCRdb, only in-frame clones are kept and a portion is missing. The sample holds approximately 280,000 clones, roughly nine tenths seen once. Material for sequencing was peripheral blood. Source of these receptors: a man in his fifties with acute or convalescent COVID-19.

To note about this clone: Mismatch with germline at one junction end may stem from a read error. J is TRBJ2-3 and V is TRBV7-7, with 10 bases aligning to TRBD1. Looked up from germline, CDR1 is SSHAT and CDR2 is FNYEAQ (reference sequence). There are 16 residues in the CDR3. The CDR3 loop reads CASSLGVGQGTDTQYF. The CDR3 coding sequence is TGTGCTAGCAGCTTAGGGGTGGGACAGGGGACAGATACGCAGTATTTT.

The chain is built from TRBV11-2 and TRBJ2-7; D may be TRBD2 (7 bases). V was trimmed by 4 bases and J by 3 bases, leaving 19 bases between them. In germline, CDR1 is SGHAT, CDR2 FQNNGV. The CDR3 covers 16 residues. This chain's CDR3 is CASSSWGGGVHYEQYF. The DNA for the CDR3 is TGTGCCAGCAGCTCCTGGGGGGGCGGGGTGCACTACGAGCAGTACTTC.